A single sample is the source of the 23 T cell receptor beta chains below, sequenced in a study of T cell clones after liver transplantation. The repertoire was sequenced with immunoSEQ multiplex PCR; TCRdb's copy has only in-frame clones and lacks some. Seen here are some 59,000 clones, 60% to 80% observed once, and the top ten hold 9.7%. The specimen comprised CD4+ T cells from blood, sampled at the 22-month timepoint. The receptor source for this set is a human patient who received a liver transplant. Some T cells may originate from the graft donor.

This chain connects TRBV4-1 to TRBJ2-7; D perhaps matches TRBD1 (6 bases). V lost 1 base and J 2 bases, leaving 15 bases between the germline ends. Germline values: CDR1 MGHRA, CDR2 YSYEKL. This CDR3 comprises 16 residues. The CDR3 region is CASSQATDSPTYEQYF. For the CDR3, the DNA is TGCGCCAGCAGCCAAGCTACGGACAGCCCAACCTACGAGCAGTACTTC.

The CDR3 nucleotides read TGTGCCAGCAGTTTGTCAGACAGGGACTATGGCTACACCTTC. Encoded protein: CASSLSDRDYGYTF. The V gene is TRBV28, the J gene TRBJ1-2, with 7 bases fitting TRBD1. The J segment lost 3 bases and the V segment lost 3 bases, leaving 4 bases of the junction unmatched. This CDR3 spans 14 amino acids. Germline CDR1 reads MDHEN; CDR2 reads SYDVKM.

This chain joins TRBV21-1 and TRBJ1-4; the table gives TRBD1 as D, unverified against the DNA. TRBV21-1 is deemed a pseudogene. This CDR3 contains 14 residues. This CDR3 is CASSKRGLAEKLFF. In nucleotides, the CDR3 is TGTGCCAGCAGCAAAAGGGGCTTGGCTGAAAAACTGTTTTTT.

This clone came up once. The CDR3 reads CASSIPSDRGQPQHF. CDR3 bases: TGTGCCAGTAGTATTCCCAGTGACAGGGGGCAGCCCCAGCATTTT. The chain recombines TRBV19 with TRBJ1-5, with TRBD1 matching 9 bases. With 3 bases clipped from V and 7 bases from J, the junction kept 7 bases outside the gene matches. The CDR3 covers 15 residues. From germline, CDR1 is LNHDA and CDR2 SQIVND (reference sequence).

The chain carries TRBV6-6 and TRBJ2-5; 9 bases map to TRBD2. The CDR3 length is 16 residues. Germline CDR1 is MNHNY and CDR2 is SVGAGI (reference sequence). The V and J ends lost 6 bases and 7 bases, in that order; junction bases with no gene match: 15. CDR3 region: CASSSSQSGGQGTQYF. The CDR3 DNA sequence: TGTGCCAGCAGCTCCTCACAGAGCGGGGGGCAGGGGACCCAGTACTTC.

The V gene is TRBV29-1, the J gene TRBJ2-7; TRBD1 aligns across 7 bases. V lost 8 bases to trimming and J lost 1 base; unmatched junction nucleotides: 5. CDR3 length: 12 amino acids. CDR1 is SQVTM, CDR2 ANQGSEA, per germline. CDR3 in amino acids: CSTSTGSYEQYF. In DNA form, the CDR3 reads TGCAGCACATCGACAGGGTCCTACGAGCAGTACTTC.

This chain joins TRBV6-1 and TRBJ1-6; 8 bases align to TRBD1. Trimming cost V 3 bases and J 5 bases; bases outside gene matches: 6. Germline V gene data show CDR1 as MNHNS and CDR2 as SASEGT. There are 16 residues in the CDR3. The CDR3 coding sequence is TGTGCCAGCAGTGACGGACAGGGTCCTAATAATTCACCCCTCCACTTT. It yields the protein CASSDGQGPNNSPLHF.

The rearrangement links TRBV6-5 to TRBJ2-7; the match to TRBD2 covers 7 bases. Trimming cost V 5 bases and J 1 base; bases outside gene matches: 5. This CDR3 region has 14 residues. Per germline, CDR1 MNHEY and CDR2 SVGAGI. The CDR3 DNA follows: TGTGCCAGCAGTCCCAGCGGGGTTTCCTACGAGCAGTACTTC. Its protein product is CASSPSGVSYEQYF.

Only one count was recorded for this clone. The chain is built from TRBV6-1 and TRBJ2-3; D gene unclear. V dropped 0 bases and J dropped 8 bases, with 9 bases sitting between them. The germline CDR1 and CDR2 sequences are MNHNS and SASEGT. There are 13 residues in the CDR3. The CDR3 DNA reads TGTGCCAGCAGTGAAGCATCGGTGGGTACGCAGTATTTT. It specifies CASSEASVGTQYF.

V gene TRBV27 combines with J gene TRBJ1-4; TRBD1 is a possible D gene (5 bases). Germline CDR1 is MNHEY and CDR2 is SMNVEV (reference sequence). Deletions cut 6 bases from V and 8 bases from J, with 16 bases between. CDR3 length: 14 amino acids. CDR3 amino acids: CASSSRGPQEKLFF. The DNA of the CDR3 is TGTGCCAGCAGCTCGCGGGGCCCCCAGGAAAAACTGTTTTTT.

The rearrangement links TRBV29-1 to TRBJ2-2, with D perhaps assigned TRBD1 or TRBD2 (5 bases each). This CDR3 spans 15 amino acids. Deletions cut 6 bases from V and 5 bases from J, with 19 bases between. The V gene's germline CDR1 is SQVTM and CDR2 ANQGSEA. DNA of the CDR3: TGCAGCGTGGCCCGCAGGGACCGAGATACCGGGGAGCTGTTTTTT. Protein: CSVARRDRDTGELFF.

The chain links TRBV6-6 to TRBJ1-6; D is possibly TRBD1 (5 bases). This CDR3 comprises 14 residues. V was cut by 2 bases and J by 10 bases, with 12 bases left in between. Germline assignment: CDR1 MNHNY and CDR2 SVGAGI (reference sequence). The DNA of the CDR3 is TGTGCCAGCAGTTACCCACAGGAACGCTCACCCCTCCACTTT. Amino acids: CASSYPQERSPLHF.

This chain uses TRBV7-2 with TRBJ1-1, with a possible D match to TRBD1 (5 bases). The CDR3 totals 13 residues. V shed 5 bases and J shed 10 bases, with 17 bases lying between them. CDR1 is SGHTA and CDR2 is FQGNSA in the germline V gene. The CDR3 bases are TGTGCCAGCAGCCCGGCTCGGGACTTGAGAGCTTTCTTT. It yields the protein CASSPARDLRAFF.

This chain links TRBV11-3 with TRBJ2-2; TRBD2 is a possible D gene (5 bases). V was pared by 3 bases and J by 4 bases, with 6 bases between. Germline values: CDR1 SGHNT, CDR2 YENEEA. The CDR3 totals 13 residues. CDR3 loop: CASSFLATGELFF. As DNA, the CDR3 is TGTGCCAGCAGCTTCCTAGCCACCGGGGAGCTGTTTTTT.

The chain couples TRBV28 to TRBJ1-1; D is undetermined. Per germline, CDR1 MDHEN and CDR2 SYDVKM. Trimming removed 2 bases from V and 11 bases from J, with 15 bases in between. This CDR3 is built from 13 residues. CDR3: CASSLGSRPGAFF. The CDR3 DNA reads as TGTGCCAGCAGTTTAGGGTCCAGGCCCGGCGCTTTCTTT.

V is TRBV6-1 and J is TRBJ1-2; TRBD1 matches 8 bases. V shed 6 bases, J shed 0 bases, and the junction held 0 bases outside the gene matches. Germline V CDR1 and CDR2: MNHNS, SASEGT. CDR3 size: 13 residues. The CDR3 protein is CASRQGANYGYTF. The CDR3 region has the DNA TGTGCCAGCAGACAGGGGGCTAACTATGGCTACACCTTC.

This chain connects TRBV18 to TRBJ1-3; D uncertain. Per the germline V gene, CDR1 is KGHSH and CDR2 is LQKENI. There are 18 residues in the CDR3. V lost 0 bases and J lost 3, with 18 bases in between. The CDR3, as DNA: TGTGCCAGCTCACCACCAGCGACGGGAACCAAGTATGGAAACACCATATATTTT. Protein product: CASSPPATGTKYGNTIYF. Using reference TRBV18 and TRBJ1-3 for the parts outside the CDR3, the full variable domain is NAGVMQNPRHLVRRRGQEARLRCSPMKGHSHVYWYRQLPEEGLKFMVYLQKENIIDESGMPKERFSAEFPKEGPSILRIQQVVRGDSAAYFCASSPPATGTKYGNTIYFGEGSWLTVV.

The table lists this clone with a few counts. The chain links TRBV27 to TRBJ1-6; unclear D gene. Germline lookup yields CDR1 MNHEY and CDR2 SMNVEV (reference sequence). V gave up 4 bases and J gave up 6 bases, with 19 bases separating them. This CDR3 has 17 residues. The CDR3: CASSSYGRGSLNSPLHF. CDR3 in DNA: TGTGCCAGCAGTTCCTATGGTCGAGGCAGTCTTAATTCACCCCTCCACTTT.

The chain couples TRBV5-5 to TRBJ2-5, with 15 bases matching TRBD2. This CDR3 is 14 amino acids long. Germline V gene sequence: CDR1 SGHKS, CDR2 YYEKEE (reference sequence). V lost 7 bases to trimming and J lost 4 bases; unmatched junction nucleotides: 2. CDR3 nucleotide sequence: TGTGCCAGCGGGACTAGCGGGGGGATAGAGACCCAGTACTTC. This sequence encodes CASGTSGGIETQYF. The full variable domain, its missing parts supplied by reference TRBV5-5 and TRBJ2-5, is DAGVTQSPTHLIKTRGQQVTLRCSPISGHKSVSWYQQVLGQGPQFIFQYYEKEERGRGNFPDRFSARQFPNYSSELNVNALLLGDSALYLCASGTSGGIETQYFGPGTRLLVL.

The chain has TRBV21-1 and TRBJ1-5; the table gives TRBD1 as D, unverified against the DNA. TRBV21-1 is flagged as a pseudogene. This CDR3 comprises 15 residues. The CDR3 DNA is TGTGCCAGCGCAAAGAGTAGGGGTAGCAATCAGCCCCAGCATTTT. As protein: CASAKSRGSNQPQHF.

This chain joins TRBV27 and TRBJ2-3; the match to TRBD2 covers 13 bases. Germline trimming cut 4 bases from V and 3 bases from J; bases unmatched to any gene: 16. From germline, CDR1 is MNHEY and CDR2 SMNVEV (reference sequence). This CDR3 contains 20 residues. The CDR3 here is CASSSRLAGGRKVGTDTQYF. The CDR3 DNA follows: TGTGCCAGCAGTTCACGACTAGCGGGGGGCCGGAAGGTTGGGACAGATACGCAGTATTTT.

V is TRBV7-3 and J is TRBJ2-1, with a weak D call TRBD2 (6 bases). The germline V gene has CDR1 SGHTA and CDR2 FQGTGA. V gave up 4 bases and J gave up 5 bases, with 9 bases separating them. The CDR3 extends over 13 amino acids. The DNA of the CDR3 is TGTGCCAGCAGCTGGGGAGGAAACAATGAGCAGTTCTTC. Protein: CASSWGGNNEQFF.

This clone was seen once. CDR3 amino acids: CASSENNYGYTF. The CDR3 coding sequence is TGTGCCAGCAGTGAAAATAACTATGGCTACACCTTC. The chain carries TRBV9 and TRBJ1-2, with D hard to call. Germline V gives CDR1 SGDLS, CDR2 YYNGEE. Trimming pared 5 bases from V and 1 base from J, leaving 6 bases between. This CDR3 is 12 amino acids long.